The entry below describes one TCR beta chain. V shed 5 bases and J 2 bases; nucleotides not matched to a gene: 14. The CDR3 loop spans 19 amino acids. Per the germline V gene, CDR1 is SEHNR and CDR2 is FQNEAQ (reference sequence). In the original analysis: It was from reference gene primer amplification that nucleated cell counts were estimated. Profiling relied on immunoSEQ multiplex PCR, and the TCRdb table lists in-frame clones only, not all of them. The V and J calls and clone size come from that table; D and trimming were worked out from the DNA. The table lists under 300,000 clones, more than 85% of them singletons. The study drew participants aged roughly 18 to 95 years from 24 US areas. Cohort 3 recovered donors had two negative PCRs, clearance, or symptom resolution. This sample is drawn from a study of blood T cell repertoires in COVID-19. Study overall: T cells, B-cell-depleted T cells, or PBMCs provided the cDNA or gDNA that served as material.

Sequencing was done on a sample of PBMCs or T cells enriched from blood (not recorded which). This sequence originates from a woman between 50 and 59 years old who had recovered from COVID-19. V is TRBV7-9 and J is TRBJ2-6; TRBD1 aligns across 8 bases. The CDR3 sequence is CASSANRGSIRTGANVLTF. DNA for the CDR3: TGTGCCAGCAGCGCCAACAGGGGGTCGATCAGAACTGGGGCCAACGTCCTGACTTTC.